This T cell receptor beta chain is from a study of beta chain features in type 1 diabetes. This clone was counted only a few times. Isolated RNA was reverse transcribed in full, so expressed TCRB transcripts were sequenced. Produced via immunoSEQ multiplex PCR; TCRdb's table is partial and in-frame only. This table has approximately 250,000 clones, 13% to 15% appearing once. This CDR3 comprises 11 residues. With 9 bases clipped from V and 15 bases from J, the junction kept 10 bases outside the gene matches. Germline CDR1 reads LNHDA; CDR2 reads SQIVND (reference sequence). Sequences were obtained from naive CD4+ T cells from blood. This receptor was obtained from a woman aged 40 to 55 in good health. The chain recombines TRBV19 with TRBJ2-1; 8 bases map to TRBD2. CDR3 residues: CASNQRGPWFF. The DNA for the CDR3 is TGTGCCAGCAACCAGCGGGGGCCGTGGTTCTTC.